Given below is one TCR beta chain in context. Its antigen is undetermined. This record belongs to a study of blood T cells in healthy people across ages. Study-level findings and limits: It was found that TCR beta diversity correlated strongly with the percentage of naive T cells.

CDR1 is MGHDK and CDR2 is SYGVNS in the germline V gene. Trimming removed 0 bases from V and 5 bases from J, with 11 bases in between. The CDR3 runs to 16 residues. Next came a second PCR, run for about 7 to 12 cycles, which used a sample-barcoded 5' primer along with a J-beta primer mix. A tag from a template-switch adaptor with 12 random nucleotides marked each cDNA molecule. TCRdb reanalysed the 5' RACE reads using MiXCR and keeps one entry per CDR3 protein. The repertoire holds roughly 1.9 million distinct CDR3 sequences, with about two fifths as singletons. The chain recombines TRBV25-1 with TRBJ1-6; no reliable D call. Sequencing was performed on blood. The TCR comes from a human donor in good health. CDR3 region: CASSEYSPGDNSPLHF. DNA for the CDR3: TGTGCCAGCAGTGAATATTCCCCGGGAGATAATTCACCCCTCCACTTT.